This TCR beta chain was identified during a study of CD8+ T cells in alopecia areata. The wider study: Recipients were approximately 7-11-week-old female C3H/HeJ mice grafted with skin from roughly 6-13-month-old C3H/HeJ donors with spontaneous alopecia.

This clone was observed a handful of times. The antigen is undetermined. Gene and germline names: mouse. Sequencing relied on a cDNA template that was reverse transcribed from extracted RNA. The repertoire was sequenced with immunoSEQ multiplex PCR; TCRdb's copy has only in-frame clones and lacks some. The repertoire consists of roughly 260,000 clones, none detected only once. Cell sorting was performed on pooled cutaneous lymph node cells with CD4, CD8alpha, NKG2D, NKG2ACE and other markers. Study-wide points: Across lesional scalp, and particularly alopecia totalis/universalis, clonality surpassed that of normal scalp.

The receptor's source is a C3H/HeJ mouse with alopecia areata. For this mouse line, the MHC haplotype is H2-k. The sequenced material came from CD4+ T cells sorted from a lymph node.

Partial CDR3 DNA: TGTGCCTGGAGTGCCAGGGGGTCTAGTCAAAAC. Protein sequence: CAWSARGSSQN. The full CDR3 protein reads CAWSARGSSQNTLYF. J is TRBJ2-4 and V is TRBV31, with 7 positions matching TRBD1. Read data end 4 residues before the CDR3 end; the end is taken from the germline J gene. V was pared by 2 bases and J by 0 bases, with 5 bases of the junction left unmatched. The germline V gene encodes CDR1 GKSSPN and CDR2 SITVG. The CDR3 loop spans 15 amino acids. Filled out from reference TRBV31 and TRBJ2-4, the complete variable domain reads AQTIHQWPVAEIKAVGSPLSLGCTIKGKSSPNLYWYWQATGGTLQQLFYSITVGQVESVVQLNLSASRPKDDQFILSTEKLLLSHSGFYLCAWSARGSSQNTLYFGAGTRLSVL.